The present entry profiles one T cell receptor (beta chain) with its context. Use of 60 Vbeta and 13 Jbeta primers characterized the PCR. Produced via immunoSEQ multiplex PCR; TCRdb's table is partial and in-frame only. The sample has about 160,000 clones; roughly 84% are singletons. This sample was taken from a study of cytomegalovirus exposure and HLA in healthy donors. Per germline, CDR1 SGHNT and CDR2 YYREEE (reference sequence). Trimming removed 4 bases from V and 2 bases from J; junction bases left unmatched: 6. The CDR3 is made up of 15 amino acids. This clonotype was sampled from a young man in good health and CMV-seronegative. The chain uses TRBV5-4 and TRBJ2-3, with 8 bases identical to TRBD2. Material for sequencing was PBMCs. This CDR3 is CASSVSGGLTDTQYF. CDR3 coding DNA: TGTGCCAGCAGCGTAAGCGGGGGTCTCACAGATACGCAGTATTTT.